The 21 T cell receptor beta chains below all came from one sample that was sequenced in a study of T cells after yellow fever vaccination. Via MiXCR, TCRdb re-called the 5' RACE reads, giving one row per CDR3 protein. The repertoire holds 300,000 to 400,000 distinct CDR3 sequences, 8% to 10% seen once, with 15% to 20% in the top ten. The sequencing used PBMCs, collected on the day of the first yellow fever vaccination. These receptors were collected from a man aged 18 to 35 who received the YFV17D yellow fever vaccine.

The J gene is TRBJ2-5, the V gene TRBV5-1, with D perhaps TRBD1 (6 bases). CDR1 and CDR2 from the germline V gene are SGHRS and YFSETQ. V was pared by 6 bases and J by 2 bases, with 17 bases between. This CDR3 has 15 residues. CDR3 region: CASTTRTATQETQYF. CDR3 nucleotides: TGCGCCAGCACAACCCGGACAGCGACACAAGAGACCCAGTACTTC.

This clonotype was detected ten times or more. The chain couples TRBV11-1 to TRBJ2-3; 10 bases match TRBD2. CDR1 is SGHAT, CDR2 FQDESV, per germline (reference sequence). The CDR3 length is 14 residues. J was trimmed by 6 bases and V by 6 bases; bases with no gene match: 6. The CDR3 region is CASSQRGGQDTQYF. DNA for the CDR3: TGTGCCAGCAGTCAGCGGGGGGGCCAGGATACGCAGTATTTT. The complete variable domain, with remaining parts taken from reference TRBV11-1 and TRBJ2-3, reads EAEVAQSPRYKITEKSQAVAFWCDPISGHATLYWYRQILGQGPELLVQFQDESVVDDSQLPKDRFSAERLKGVDSTLKIQPAELGDSAMYLCASSQRGGQDTQYFGPGTRLTVL.

With respect to this clonotype: Since a much larger clone is just one base distant, this may be a read error. The chain is built from TRBV7-2 and TRBJ2-3; D is undetermined. Germline V gives CDR1 SGHTA, CDR2 FQGNSA. This CDR3 comprises 13 residues. CDR3 protein: CAISYRFPDTQYF. The CDR3 DNA sequence: TGTGCCATCAGCTATAGATTCCCAGATACGCAGTATTTT. The full variable domain, its missing parts supplied by reference TRBV7-2 and TRBJ2-3, is GAGVSQSPSNKVTEKGKDVELRCDPISGHTALYWYRQSLGQGLEFLIYFQGNSAPDKSGLPSDRFSAERTGGSVSTLTIQRTQQEDSAVYLCAISYRFPDTQYFGPGTRLTVL.

At least ten counts were recorded for this clonotype. The chain couples TRBV4-2 to TRBJ2-7; 8 bases match TRBD1. CDR1 is LGHNA and CDR2 is YNFKEQ in the germline V gene. The V and J ends lost 6 bases and 5 bases, in that order; junction bases with no gene match: 9. The CDR3 extends over 14 amino acids. The CDR3: CASSPVDRVDEQYF. For the CDR3, the DNA is TGTGCCAGCAGTCCGGTGGACAGGGTGGACGAGCAGTACTTC.

This clonotype has only a few counts. This chain connects TRBV6-5 to TRBJ1-5; D is unclear. The CDR3 runs to 15 residues. V was trimmed by 0 bases and J by 4 bases, leaving 10 bases between them. Germline CDR1 MNHEY, CDR2 SVGAGI. Written as DNA, the CDR3 is TGTGCCAGCAGTTACTCCCCAGTCGAAAATCAGCCCCAGCATTTT. Its protein is CASSYSPVENQPQHF.

Only a few counts were recorded for this clonotype. The V and J genes are TRBV5-6 and TRBJ2-7, with D possibly being TRBD1 (5 bases). CDR3 length: 11 amino acids. The V and J ends lost 4 bases and 6 bases respectively, with 8 bases between them. The germline gives CDR1 SGHDT, CDR2 YYEEEE. CDR3 sequence: CASSIRAEQYF. DNA of the CDR3: TGTGCCAGCAGCATCAGGGCCGAGCAGTACTTC.

This chain joins TRBV6-1 and TRBJ2-5; 12 bases match TRBD2. After removal of 1 base from V and 2 bases from J, the junction contained 8 bases not matched to a gene. Germline values: CDR1 MNHNS, CDR2 SASEGT. This CDR3 contains 18 residues. CDR3 protein: CASSEGASGGAWQETQYF. The CDR3 DNA sequence: TGTGCCAGCAGTGAAGGGGCTAGCGGGGGGGCCTGGCAAGAGACCCAGTACTTC.

V is TRBV6-5 and J is TRBJ2-1; D ambiguous. This CDR3 contains 15 residues. V was shortened by 2 bases and J by 0 bases, with 8 bases between the two germline ends. Germline CDR1 and CDR2: MNHEY and SVGAGI. In DNA form, the CDR3 reads TGTGCCAGCAGTTACGGAAGGAACTCCTACAATGAGCAGTTCTTC. It translates to CASSYGRNSYNEQFF.

In nucleotides, the CDR3 is TGTGCCAGCAGCCACCCTAACGCACCCTCAATGACGGGTGGCTACACCTTC. Amino acids: CASSHPNAPSMTGGYTF. The chain combines TRBV16 with TRBJ1-2; D is unclear. The CDR3 sequence is 17 residues long. The germline V gene has CDR1 KGHSY and CDR2 FQNENV. V gave up 3 bases and J gave up 7 bases, with 24 bases separating them.

The chain combines TRBV4-3 with TRBJ1-3, with D unclear. The length of the CDR3 is 15 residues. Germline V lookup: CDR1 LGHNA, CDR2 YSLEER. Deletions cut 1 base from V and 4 bases from J, with 11 bases between. The CDR3 bases are TGCGCCAGCAGCCAAGGTCGGGCGTCAGGAAACACCATATATTTT. Translation gives CASSQGRASGNTIYF.

The chain is built from TRBV5-1 and TRBJ2-3; 10 bases match TRBD2. Germline V gene data show CDR1 as SGHRS and CDR2 as YFSETQ. Losses at the gene ends were 2 bases for V and 6 bases for J; bases not matched to a gene: 6. CDR3 length equals 15 residues. CDR3 protein: CASSFQRGGLDTQYF. The CDR3 nucleotides are TGCGCCAGCAGCTTCCAGCGGGGGGGCTTGGATACGCAGTATTTT.

The chain is built from TRBV29-1 and TRBJ2-2; 10 bases agree with TRBD1. CDR3 length: 13 amino acids. J lost 5 bases, V lost 6 bases, and 3 bases had no gene match. Germline V gene lookup returns CDR1 SQVTM and CDR2 ANQGSEA. The CDR3 is CSVDRGLTGELFF. The CDR3 DNA is TGCAGCGTCGACAGGGGGCTGACCGGGGAGCTGTTTTTT.

The chain couples TRBV7-2 to TRBJ2-1; D call uncertain. Germline V lookup: CDR1 SGHTA, CDR2 FQGNSA. The CDR3 is 12 residues long. V gave up 5 bases and J gave up 6 bases, with 8 bases separating them. As DNA, the CDR3 is TGTGCCAGCAGCCCACCGGCCAATGAGCAGTTCTTC. Residues: CASSPPANEQFF. The full variable domain, completed using reference TRBV7-2 and TRBJ2-1, is GAGVSQSPSNKVTEKGKDVELRCDPISGHTALYWYRQSLGQGLEFLIYFQGNSAPDKSGLPSDRFSAERTGGSVSTLTIQRTQQEDSAVYLCASSPPANEQFFGPGTRLTVL.

This clonotype came up a few times. The rearrangement joins TRBV7-2 to TRBJ2-5; TRBD2 matches 7 bases. The CDR3 runs 13 residues. Germline CDR1 is SGHTA and CDR2 is FQGNSA. V shed 11 bases and J 3 bases; nucleotides not matched to a gene: 9. In DNA, the CDR3 is TGTGCCGGGGGGGACCGCGTTAAAGAGACCCAGTACTTC. Its protein product is CAGGDRVKETQYF. Based on the CDR3 plus reference TRBV7-2 and TRBJ2-5, the full variable domain is GAGVSQSPSNKVTEKGKDVELRCDPISGHTALYWYRQSLGQGLEFLIYFQGNSAPDKSGLPSDRFSAERTGGSVSTLTIQRTQQEDSAVYLCAGGDRVKETQYFGPGTRLLVL.

This clonotype was detected many times. CDR3 coding DNA: TGTGCCAGCAGCCCCACTAGCGGGGGGGGCGATACGCAGTATTTT. Translated: CASSPTSGGGDTQYF. The genes are TRBV5-4 and TRBJ2-3; TRBD2 aligns across 13 bases. This CDR3 has 15 residues. Germline CDR1 is SGHNT and CDR2 is YYREEE (reference sequence). V dropped 4 bases and J dropped 6; count of bases not matched to a gene: 5.

This clonotype was seen more than once but under ten times. J is TRBJ1-4 and V is TRBV10-3, with D possibly being TRBD1 (5 bases). Germline values: CDR1 ENHRY, CDR2 SYGVKD. The CDR3 extends over 13 amino acids. V gave up 6 bases and J gave up 5 bases, with 10 bases separating them. CDR3 region: CAIRGGFNEKLFF. In DNA form, the CDR3 reads TGTGCCATCAGGGGGGGGTTCAATGAAAAACTGTTTTTT.

In this sample, this clonotype turned up a few times. DNA of the CDR3: TGTGCCAGCAGCCAAGGTTACTGGGACACAGATACGCAGTATTTT. It is translated as CASSQGYWDTDTQYF. V is TRBV14 and J is TRBJ2-3, with D unresolved. This CDR3 has 15 residues. Germline CDR1 reads SGHDN; CDR2 reads FVKESK. Between the trimmed V and J ends, which lost 1 base and 2 bases, there was a span of 10 bases.

The V and J genes are TRBV7-2 and TRBJ1-3; 7 bases line up with TRBD1. This CDR3 region has 15 residues. The germline V gene encodes CDR1 SGHTA and CDR2 FQGNSA. Trimming removed 1 base from V and 4 bases from J; junction bases left unmatched: 4. The CDR3 loop reads CASSLGGGGGNTIYF. The CDR3 bases are TGTGCCAGCAGCTTAGGAGGGGGCGGGGGAAACACCATATATTTT.

This clonotype was counted many times. This rearrangement joins TRBV4-1 to TRBJ1-4, with a possible D match to TRBD1 (5 bases). The CDR3 is 14 amino acids. Germline lookup yields CDR1 MGHRA and CDR2 YSYEKL. V lost 4 bases and J lost 7, with 13 bases in between. Here the CDR3 reads CASSPASGGEKLFF. In DNA, the CDR3 is TGCGCCAGCAGCCCCGCCAGCGGGGGTGAAAAACTGTTTTTT.

This clonotype occurred many times. The chain carries TRBV7-2 and TRBJ2-3, with 10 bases identical to TRBD2. V shed 0 bases, J shed 2 bases, and the junction held 2 bases outside the gene matches. The germline V gene has CDR1 SGHTA and CDR2 FQGNSA. The CDR3 sequence is 16 residues long. CDR3 in amino acids: CASSLASGRNTDTQYF. Written as DNA, the CDR3 is TGTGCCAGCAGCTTAGCTAGCGGGAGGAACACAGATACGCAGTATTTT.

The V call is TRBV4-1, the J call TRBJ2-7, with 7 nucleotides matching TRBD1. V shed 1 base and J 2 bases; nucleotides not matched to a gene: 8. The CDR3 extends over 16 amino acids. The germline V gene encodes CDR1 MGHRA and CDR2 YSYEKL. The CDR3 coding sequence is TGCGCCAGCAGCCAAGCACGGGACAGCCCACCCTACGAGCAGTACTTC. Protein sequence: CASSQARDSPPYEQYF.